This T cell receptor beta chain comes out of a study of monozygotic twins with cystic fibrosis. Turning to this clone: Its matching antigen is unknown.

This CDR3 is built from 13 residues. Per the germline V gene, CDR1 is GTSNPN and CDR2 is SVGIG (reference sequence). V lost 4 bases, J lost 1 base, and 10 bases lay in between. The data were produced by immunoSEQ multiplex PCR, yet TCRdb's version contains in-frame clones alone and is incomplete. The sample consists of about 32,000 clones, about 96% of them appearing once. Study-level findings and limits: Median Simpson clonality of approximately 0.0088 suggested naive T cells predominated. Co-twins had the most similar V usage for 13 of 16 pairs, J for 8. In this small cohort, shared CDR3 numbers showed no association with age, concordance or disease severity. Monozygotic CF twin pairs shared significantly more nucleotide-identical clonotypes than unrelated CF individuals did.

The sequenced sample consisted of blood. The chain carries TRBV30 and TRBJ1-1, with D perhaps TRBD1 (6 bases). This TCR derives from a girl aged 2 to 10 with cystic fibrosis. In nucleotides, the CDR3 is TGTGCCTGGACCCACAGGGAGAACACTGAAGCTTTCTTT. Encoded protein: CAWTHRENTEAFF.